This T cell receptor beta chain is from a study of T cells in Graves' hyperthyroidism and ophthalmopathy. The CDR3 is 16 residues long. The V segment lost 3 bases and the J segment 9 bases; nucleotides outside the gene matches: 12. Germline V gene data show CDR1 as ENHRY and CDR2 as SYGVKD. Using RNA transcripts as the source, TCR beta CDR3 regions were amplified. In the first-round RT-PCR of the TCR CDR3, the HTBI primer set was used. TCRdb analysed the multiplex PCR reads with MiXCR anew, one entry per CDR3 protein. The sample has some 490,000 distinct CDR3 sequences, roughly a sixth seen once. The receptor was isolated from a woman aged 25 to 45 with Graves' ophthalmopathy. The chain recombines TRBV10-3 with TRBJ2-3; 10 nucleotides match TRBD1. The sequenced sample consisted of blood. The CDR3 DNA sequence: TGTGCCATCAGTGACCCCGGGACAGGGGAGGACGGGACGCAGTATTTT. It encodes CAISDPGTGEDGTQYF.